This T cell receptor beta chain came from a study of shared clonotypes between healthy human individuals. General observations from the study: Memory subsets generally showed smaller estimated richness than naive subsets did. It was the non-shared clonotypes that had lower generation probabilities than clonotypes shared by all four donors.

In the authors' methods: Quality scores were absent from the junction-only immunoSEQ sequences, so filtering differed. Some clones are missing from TCRdb's copy, which holds only in-frame ones; the method was immunoSEQ multiplex PCR. Clone size and V and J calls were adopted from that table, with D and trimming inferred from the DNA. The sample has roughly 2,000,000 clones, about 94% seen once; the top ten hold about 1.7%. Turning to this clone: Antigen unknown.

Naivety among CD8 cells was defined by CD45RO negativity and positive CCR7 selection, thereby excluding terminally differentiated effector memory CD45RA+ cells. Recent acute infections and vaccinations were absent in the healthy HIV-negative adult donors. The receptor comes from a man between 18 and 35 years old in good health. Some clones in this sample may be carry-over from other donors' samples. The specimen was naive CD8+ T cells from PBMCs.

Here the CDR3 DNA reads TGTGCCAGCAGCCCGGGTTTGGGTACGCAGTATTTT. Residues: CASSPGLGTQYF. V usage is TRBV9 and J usage is TRBJ2-3; unclear D gene. Germline CDR1 SGDLS, CDR2 YYNGEE. The CDR3 length is 12 residues. Trimming pared 4 bases from V and 8 bases from J, leaving 11 bases between. The entire variable domain, with the rest obtained from reference TRBV9 and TRBJ2-3, is as follows: DSGVTQTPKHLITATGQRVTLRCSPRSGDLSVYWYQQSLDQGLQFLIQYYNGEERAKGNILERFSAQQFPDLHSELNLSSLELGDSALYFCASSPGLGTQYFGPGTRLTVL.